The 26 T cell receptor beta chains given below trace back to one sample, sequenced in a study of shared clonotypes between healthy human individuals. The naive CD8 subset, CD45RO-negative cells positively selected for CCR7, excluded terminally differentiated effector memory CD45RA+ cells. Clones were sequenced by immunoSEQ multiplex PCR, and TCRdb holds only the in-frame ones, with some missing. The sample lists around 2.1 million clones; 90% to 95% were seen once. The sequencing input was naive CD8+ T cells from PBMCs. These receptors were taken from a man aged 18 to 29 in good health. Some clones in this sample may be carry-over from other donors' samples.

This clone was detected a few times. The rearrangement joins TRBV5-4 to TRBJ1-2, with no clear D. CDR3 length: 15 residues. V was clipped by 5 bases and J by 8 bases, with 22 bases between them. The germline CDR1 and CDR2 sequences are SGHNT and YYREEE (reference sequence). In DNA form, the CDR3 reads TGTGCCAGCAGAATAAGGGCCGATACGTCGGGAGGCTACACCTTC. This translates into CASRIRADTSGGYTF.

The V gene is TRBV27, the J gene TRBJ2-1, with 8 nucleotides matching TRBD2. The CDR3 spans 16 residues. V gave up 2 bases and J gave up 4 bases; unmatched junction bases: 7. Germline V CDR1 and CDR2: MNHEY, SMNVEV (reference sequence). CDR3 sequence: CASSLTPTSVYNEQFF. CDR3 DNA: TGTGCCAGCAGTTTAACCCCGACTAGCGTGTACAATGAGCAGTTCTTC.

The chain recombines TRBV7-3 with TRBJ2-1; 7 positions agree with TRBD1. Looked up from germline, CDR1 is SGHTA and CDR2 is FQGTGA. V was clipped by 11 bases and J by 8 bases; unmatched bases: 9. The CDR3 contains 12 residues. The CDR3 region is CASRGIADEQFF. DNA of the CDR3: TGTGCCTCCAGGGGGATCGCGGATGAGCAGTTCTTC.

The genes are TRBV5-1 and TRBJ1-1, with D possibly matching TRBD1 (5 bases). V was pared by 4 bases and J by 4 bases, with 14 bases between. This CDR3 has 14 amino acids. The germline CDR1 and CDR2 sequences are SGHRS and YFSETQ. Written as DNA, the CDR3 is TGCGCCAGCAGCGCGGGGGTAGGGTTCACTGAAGCTTTCTTT. It is translated as CASSAGVGFTEAFF.

Comment on this clone: Other DNA sequences in this specimen translate into the identical CDR3. The genes are TRBV9 and TRBJ1-3; possibly TRBD1 for D (5 bases). CDR1 and CDR2 (germline): SGDLS, YYNGEE. This CDR3 spans 13 amino acids. Trimming took off 4 bases at V and 3 bases at J, with 8 bases between the two ends. The CDR3 bases are TGTGCCAGCAGCCCGGGGGGTGGAAACACCATATATTTT. The encoded protein is CASSPGGGNTIYF.

As concerns this clone: Within the sample, other DNA sequences also encode this same CDR3. The V call is TRBV28, the J call TRBJ1-1; D perhaps matches TRBD1 (6 bases). The length of the CDR3 is 15 residues. Germline values: CDR1 MDHEN, CDR2 SYDVKM. V was shortened by 1 base and J by 0 bases, with 9 bases between the two germline ends. The CDR3 sequence: CASSLYRGLNTEAFF. DNA for the CDR3: TGTGCCAGCAGTTTATATAGGGGGTTGAACACTGAAGCTTTCTTT.

The chain recombines TRBV19 with TRBJ2-7; 10 bases are a match to TRBD2. This CDR3 is built from 14 residues. Germline V gene lookup returns CDR1 LNHDA and CDR2 SQIVND (reference sequence). V shed 5 bases, J shed 5 bases, and the junction held 6 bases outside the gene matches. The CDR3 region has the DNA TGTGCCAGTAGTCCTAGCGGGAGTCCCCACGAGCAGTACTTC. Translated, it gives CASSPSGSPHEQYF.

This chain uses TRBV9 with TRBJ1-1; the D gene is possibly TRBD1 (5 bases). There are 14 residues in the CDR3. In germline, CDR1 is SGDLS, CDR2 YYNGEE. Trimming removed 3 bases from V and 3 bases from J, with 12 bases in between. CDR3 in DNA: TGTGCCAGCAGCGCGGTATGGGGGGACACTGAAGCTTTCTTT. Its translation: CASSAVWGDTEAFF.

This chain joins TRBV6-6 and TRBJ2-3; TRBD2 matches 12 bases. V was clipped by 6 bases and J by 6 bases; unmatched bases: 7. Germline assignment: CDR1 MNHNY and CDR2 SVGAGI (reference sequence). This CDR3 has 15 residues. The CDR3 spells CASSQTSGRGDTQYF. CDR3 coding DNA: TGTGCCAGCAGCCAGACTAGCGGGAGAGGGGATACGCAGTATTTT.

This clone has a handful of counts. Other nucleotide sequences in the sample specify the same CDR3. The V call is TRBV27, the J call TRBJ1-1; possible D gene TRBD1, 5 bases. The CDR3 sequence is 13 residues long. Germline values: CDR1 MNHEY, CDR2 SMNVEV (reference sequence). Trimming removed 3 bases from V and 3 bases from J, with 8 bases in between. Written as DNA, the CDR3 is TGTGCCAGCAGTTTGGGGGTGGACACTGAAGCTTTCTTT. Translation: CASSLGVDTEAFF.

This clone occurred a few times. This chain joins TRBV16 and TRBJ2-1; 9 nucleotides align to TRBD1. The CDR3 totals 11 residues. CDR1 is KGHSY, CDR2 FQNENV, per germline. V lost 3 bases and J lost 16; bases outside the gene matches: 4. Here the CDR3 DNA reads TGTGCCAGCAGCCACCTGGGACAGGGCTTCTTC. Amino acid sequence: CASSHLGQGFF.

The rearrangement joins TRBV9 to TRBJ1-2; tentatively, D is TRBD1 (6 bases). Germline CDR1 reads SGDLS; CDR2 reads YYNGEE. V shed 3 bases and J shed 8 bases, with 32 bases lying between them. This CDR3 has 19 amino acids. The CDR3 reads CASSANTGTRAPLSSGYTF. CDR3 DNA sequence: TGTGCCAGCAGCGCAAATACCGGGACAAGGGCTCCGCTTTCCAGCGGCTACACCTTC.

The chain joins TRBV10-1 to TRBJ2-5; 7 positions agree with TRBD2. The CDR3 extends over 15 amino acids. Germline-derived CDR1 and CDR2 are WNHNN and SYGVQD (reference sequence). The DNA of the CDR3 is TGCGACCATTCTCGCGGGAGAGTAGGTCAAGAGACCCAGTACTTC. Translation gives CDHSRGRVGQETQYF.

The chain uses TRBV6-5 and TRBJ1-6; D is ambiguous. Per germline, CDR1 MNHEY and CDR2 SVGAGI. This CDR3 has 15 residues. The ends were cut back, 5 bases at V and 0 bases at J, with 8 bases in the middle. The DNA of the CDR3 is TGTGCCAGCAGTCCCACGGGCTCCTATAATTCACCCCTCCACTTT. Translating it yields CASSPTGSYNSPLHF.

The chain links TRBV27 to TRBJ2-7, with D perhaps TRBD1 (5 bases). This CDR3 region has 15 residues. Germline V gene data show CDR1 as MNHEY and CDR2 as SMNVEV (reference sequence). Trimming left V 0 bases short and J 4 bases short, with 13 bases between. CDR3 residues: CASSLSPGWGYEQYF. CDR3 DNA: TGTGCCAGCAGTTTATCGCCAGGGTGGGGTTACGAGCAGTACTTC.

The chain employs TRBV27 and TRBJ1-1; TRBD1 is a possible D gene (5 bases). CDR3 length equals 14 residues. The germline V gene has CDR1 MNHEY and CDR2 SMNVEV (reference sequence). Trimming took 5 bases from V and 6 from J, leaving 16 bases between them. The CDR3: CASSGEGRGAEAFF. CDR3 sequence (DNA): TGTGCCAGCAGTGGGGAGGGGAGGGGCGCTGAAGCTTTCTTT.

The chain uses TRBV7-8 and TRBJ2-7; TRBD1 agrees at 7 bases. Trimming cost V 5 bases and J 4 bases; bases outside gene matches: 14. The CDR3 extends over 16 amino acids. The germline V gene has CDR1 SGHVS and CDR2 FQNEAQ. The CDR3 DNA sequence: TGTGCCAGCAGCCCCCCTAGCCAAAAGGACAGGTACGAGCAGTACTTC. This gives the protein CASSPPSQKDRYEQYF.

The chain links TRBV5-1 to TRBJ2-5; 8 bases line up with TRBD2. The V and J ends lost 5 bases and 5 bases, in that order; junction bases with no gene match: 17. The CDR3 runs to 17 residues. CDR1 is SGHRS and CDR2 is YFSETQ in the germline V gene. The CDR3 DNA sequence: TGCGCCAGCAGTGTCTCAGGTCTGAGGGAGCGGGGGGAGACCCAGTACTTC. It yields the protein CASSVSGLRERGETQYF. The variable domain in full, completed from reference TRBV5-1 and TRBJ2-5, reads KAGVTQTPRYLIKTRGQQVTLSCSPISGHRSVSWYQQTPGQGLQFLFEYFSETQRNKGNFPGRFSGRQFSNSRSEMNVSTLELGDSALYLCASSVSGLRERGETQYFGPGTRLLVL.

The chain combines TRBV27 with TRBJ1-2; a possible D gene is TRBD1 (5 bases). Trimming removed 5 bases at V and 4 bases at J, with 8 bases between. There are 12 residues in the CDR3. Per germline, CDR1 MNHEY and CDR2 SMNVEV (reference sequence). The CDR3 bases are TGTGCCAGCAGTGGACACAGCTATGGCTACACCTTC. This sequence encodes CASSGHSYGYTF.

For this clone: Mismatch with germline at one junction end may stem from a read error. The V gene is TRBV6-1, the J gene TRBJ1-1; weak D call: TRBD1 (5 bases). The germline V gene has CDR1 MNHNS and CDR2 SASEGT. The CDR3 length is 17 residues. Here the CDR3 reads CATSVPDAGGLNTEAFF. The CDR3 bases are TGTGCCACCAGTGTCCCGGACGCCGGGGGGTTAAACACTGAAGCTTTCTTT.

Notes on this clone: In the same sample, other DNA sequences code for this CDR3. The CDR3 is CASSLGGPGTGELFF. CDR3 in DNA: TGTGCCAGCAGTTTAGGCGGGCCGGGCACCGGGGAGCTGTTTTTT. This sequence joins TRBV27 and TRBJ2-2, with TRBD2 as a possible D gene (5 bases). V was pared by 2 bases and J by 4 bases, with 11 bases between. CDR3 length equals 15 residues. The germline V gene has CDR1 MNHEY and CDR2 SMNVEV (reference sequence).

DNA of the CDR3: TGTGCCAGCAGCTTGTCGAGCGGGGGCTCCTACGAGCAGTACTTC. Protein sequence: CASSLSSGGSYEQYF. The chain employs TRBV5-4 and TRBJ2-7, with 8 bases identical to TRBD2. The CDR3 runs 15 residues. V dropped 1 base and J dropped 0; count of bases not matched to a gene: 3. The germline V gene encodes CDR1 SGHNT and CDR2 YYREEE (reference sequence).

The V and J genes are TRBV10-3 and TRBJ1-1; maybe TRBD1 (6 bases). The germline CDR1 and CDR2 sequences are ENHRY and SYGVKD. This CDR3 is built from 15 residues. Trimming cost V 4 bases and J 4 bases, with 16 bases left between them. CDR3 nucleotides: TGTGCCATCAGTGGGGGGCAGGGAGGGACCACTGAAGCTTTCTTT. It encodes CAISGGQGGTTEAFF.

Concerning this clone itself: Other DNA sequences in this specimen translate into the identical CDR3. The V gene is TRBV2, the J gene TRBJ1-3; a weak D match, TRBD1 (5 bases). Germline V gene sequence: CDR1 SNHLY, CDR2 FYNNEI. The CDR3 consists of 14 residues. The V gene lost 3 bases and the J gene lost 0 bases, with 6 bases spanning the gap. The DNA for the CDR3 is TGTGCCAGCAGTGAGGGGGGCTCTGGAAACACCATATATTTT. Amino acid sequence: CASSEGGSGNTIYF.

The gene calls are TRBV4-3 and TRBJ2-6; no firm D call. Germline CDR1 LGHNA, CDR2 YSLEER. The CDR3 runs 21 residues. Trimming removed 0 bases at V and 4 bases at J, with 25 bases between. The DNA of the CDR3 is TGCGCCAGCAGCCAAGATCTAAGGCAGGCATATAGGGCATCAGGGGCCAACGTCCTGACTTTC. Its protein is CASSQDLRQAYRASGANVLTF.

The rearrangement uses TRBV25-1 and TRBJ1-1, with D perhaps matching TRBD1 (5 bases). This CDR3 spans 13 amino acids. Germline V gives CDR1 MGHDK, CDR2 SYGVNS. Between the trimmed V and J ends, which lost 2 bases and 6 bases, there was a span of 10 bases. The CDR3 region is CASSEGGSAEAFF. In DNA form, the CDR3 reads TGTGCCAGCAGTGAAGGGGGATCCGCTGAAGCTTTCTTT.